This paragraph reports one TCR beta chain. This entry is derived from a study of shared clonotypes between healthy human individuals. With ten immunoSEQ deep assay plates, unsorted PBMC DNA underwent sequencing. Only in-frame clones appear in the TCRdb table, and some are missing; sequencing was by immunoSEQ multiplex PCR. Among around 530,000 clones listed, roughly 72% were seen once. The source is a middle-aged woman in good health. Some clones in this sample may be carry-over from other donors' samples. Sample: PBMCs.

For the CDR3, the DNA is TGTGCCAGCAGTCAAGGGATGGAGCAGTACTTC. This translates into CASSQGMEQYF. This chain uses TRBV27 with TRBJ2-7; D is unresolved. The CDR3 consists of 11 residues. CDR1 MNHEY and CDR2 SMNVEV come from the germline V gene (reference sequence). V was clipped by 5 bases and J by 7 bases, with 9 bases between them.